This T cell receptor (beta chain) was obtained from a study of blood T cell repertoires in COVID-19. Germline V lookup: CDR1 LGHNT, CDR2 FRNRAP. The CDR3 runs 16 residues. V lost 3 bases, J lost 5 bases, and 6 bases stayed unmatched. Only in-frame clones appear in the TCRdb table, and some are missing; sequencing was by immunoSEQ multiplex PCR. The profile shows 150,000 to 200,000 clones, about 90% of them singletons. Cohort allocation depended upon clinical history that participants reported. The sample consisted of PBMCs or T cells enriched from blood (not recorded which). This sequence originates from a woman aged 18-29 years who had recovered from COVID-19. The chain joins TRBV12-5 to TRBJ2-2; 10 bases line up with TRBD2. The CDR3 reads CASGLAGGPQTGELFF. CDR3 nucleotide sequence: TGTGCTAGTGGTTTAGCGGGGGGGCCCCAGACCGGGGAGCTGTTTTTT.